This T cell receptor (beta chain) is drawn from a study of PD-1 blockade in classical Hodgkin lymphoma. Regarding the study as a whole: Patients with a complete response exhibited baseline diversity comparable to newly diagnosed patients.

Time point specified: cycle 4 day 1 (C4D1), after five to seven weeks of nivolumab. Every patient relapsed after autologous stem cell transplantation, and brentuximab vedotin exposure varied. Notes on this clone: Its antigen remains unknown.

Germline loops: CDR1 SGHNT, CDR2 YENEEA. The ends were cut back, 5 bases at V and 0 bases at J, with 17 bases in the middle. The CDR3 is made up of 16 amino acids. Generated by immunoSEQ multiplex PCR, the TCRdb table keeps only in-frame clones and is missing some. Of approximately 38,000 clones in the sample, just over 75% were seen once. The J gene is TRBJ2-7, the V gene TRBV11-3; TRBD2 might be the D (6 bases). This sequence originates from a human donor with classical Hodgkin lymphoma. The input for sequencing was peripheral blood mononuclear cells (PBMCs), taken before the fourth cycle of nivolumab. The CDR3 sequence: CASSLGGGESSYEQYF. CDR3 bases: TGTGCCAGCAGCCTGGGAGGCGGGGAGAGCTCCTACGAGCAGTACTTC.